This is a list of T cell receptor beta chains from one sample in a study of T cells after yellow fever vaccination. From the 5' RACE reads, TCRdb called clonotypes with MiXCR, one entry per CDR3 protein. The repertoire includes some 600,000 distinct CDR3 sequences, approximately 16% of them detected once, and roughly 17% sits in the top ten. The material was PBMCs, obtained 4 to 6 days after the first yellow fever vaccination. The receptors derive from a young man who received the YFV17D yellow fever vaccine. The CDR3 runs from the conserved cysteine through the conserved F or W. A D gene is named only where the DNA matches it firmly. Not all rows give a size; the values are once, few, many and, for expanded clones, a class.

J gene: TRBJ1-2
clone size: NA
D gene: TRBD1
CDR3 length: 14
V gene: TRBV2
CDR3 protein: CASSEAFRDRGYTF
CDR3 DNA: TGTGCCAGCAGTGAAGCCTTTCGTGACAGGGGATACACCTTC

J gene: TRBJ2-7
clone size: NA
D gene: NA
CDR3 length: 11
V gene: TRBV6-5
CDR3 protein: CASSYSYKQYF
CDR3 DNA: TGTGCCAGCAGTTACTCGTATAAGCAGTACTTC

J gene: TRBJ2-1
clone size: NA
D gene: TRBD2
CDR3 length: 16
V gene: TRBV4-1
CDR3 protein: CASSQASGGKGGEQFF
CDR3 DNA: TGCGCCAGCAGCCAAGCTAGCGGGGGGAAGGGTGGTGAGCAGTTCTTC

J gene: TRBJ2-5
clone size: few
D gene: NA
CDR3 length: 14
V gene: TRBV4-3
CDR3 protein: CASSQALGQETQYF
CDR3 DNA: TGCGCCAGCAGCCAAGCGTTAGGGCAGGAGACCCAGTACTTC

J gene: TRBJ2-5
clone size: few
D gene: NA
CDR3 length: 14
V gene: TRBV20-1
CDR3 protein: CSASIGTRSETQYF
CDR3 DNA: TGCAGTGCTAGTATCGGGACAAGGAGTGAGACCCAGTACTTC

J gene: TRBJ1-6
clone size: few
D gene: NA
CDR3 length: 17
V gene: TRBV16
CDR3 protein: CASSQSSRATNNSPLHF
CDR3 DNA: TGTGCCAGCAGCCAATCTTCTAGGGCGACGAACAATTCACCCCTCCACTTT

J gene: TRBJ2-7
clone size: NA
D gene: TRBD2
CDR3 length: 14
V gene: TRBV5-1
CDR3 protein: CASGTSGGPYEQYF
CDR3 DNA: TGCGCCAGCGGGACTAGCGGGGGACCTTACGAGCAGTACTTC

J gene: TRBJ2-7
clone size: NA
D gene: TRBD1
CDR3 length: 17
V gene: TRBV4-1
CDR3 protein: CASSQDRRDRASYEQYF
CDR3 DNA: TGCGCCAGCAGCCAAGATAGGCGGGACAGGGCCTCCTACGAGCAGTACTTC

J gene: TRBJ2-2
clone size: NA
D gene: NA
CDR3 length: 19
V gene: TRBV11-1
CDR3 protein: CASSSIVGWTANLTGELFF
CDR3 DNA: TGTGCCAGCAGCTCGATAGTGGGCTGGACAGCCAACTTAACCGGGGAGCTGTTTTTT

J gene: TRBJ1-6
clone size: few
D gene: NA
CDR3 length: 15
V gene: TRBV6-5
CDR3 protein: CASSFPVGRASPLHF
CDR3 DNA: TGTGCCAGCAGTTTCCCGGTGGGGCGAGCTTCACCCCTCCACTTT

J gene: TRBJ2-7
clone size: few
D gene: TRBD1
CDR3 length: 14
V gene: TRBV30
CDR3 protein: CAWSEGTGAYEQYF
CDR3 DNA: TGTGCCTGGAGTGAGGGGACAGGGGCCTACGAGCAGTACTTC

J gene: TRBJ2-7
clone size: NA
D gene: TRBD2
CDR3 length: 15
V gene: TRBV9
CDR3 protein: CASSVVASGGYEQYF
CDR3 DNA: TGTGCCAGCAGCGTAGTGGCTAGCGGGGGCTACGAGCAGTACTTC

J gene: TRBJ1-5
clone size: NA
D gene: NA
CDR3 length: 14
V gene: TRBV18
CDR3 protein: CASSPDRVNQPQHF
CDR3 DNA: TGTGCCAGCAGCCCCGACAGAGTCAATCAGCCCCAGCATTTT

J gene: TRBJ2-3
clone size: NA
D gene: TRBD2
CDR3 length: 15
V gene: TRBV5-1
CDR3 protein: CASSTGRGGPDTQYF
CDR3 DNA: TGCGCCAGCAGTACTGGCCGGGGGGGACCAGATACGCAGTATTTT

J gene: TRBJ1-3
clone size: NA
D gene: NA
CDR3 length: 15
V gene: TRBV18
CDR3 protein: CASSLTDPSGNTIYF
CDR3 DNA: TGTGCCAGCTCACTCACGGATCCCTCTGGAAACACCATATATTTT

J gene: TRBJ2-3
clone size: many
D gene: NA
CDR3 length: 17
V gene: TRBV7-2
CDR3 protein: CASSRIQGRIYTDTQYF
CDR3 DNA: TGTGCCAGCAGTCGTATTCAGGGGAGGATTTACACAGATACGCAGTATTTT

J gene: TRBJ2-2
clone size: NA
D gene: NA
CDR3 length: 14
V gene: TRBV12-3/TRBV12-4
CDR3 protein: CASSPSTSRGQQFF
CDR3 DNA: TGTGCCAGCAGTCCCTCGACGAGCCGGGGGCAGCAGTTTTTT

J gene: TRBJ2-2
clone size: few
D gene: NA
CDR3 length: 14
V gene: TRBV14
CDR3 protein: CASSQVRGTGELFF
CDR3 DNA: TGTGCCAGCAGCCAAGTACGAGGCACCGGGGAGCTGTTTTTT

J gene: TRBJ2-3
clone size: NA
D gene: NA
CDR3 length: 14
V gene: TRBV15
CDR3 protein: CATSRDFSGQPQYF
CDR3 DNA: TGTGCCACCAGCAGAGATTTTTCCGGGCAGCCCCAGTATTTT

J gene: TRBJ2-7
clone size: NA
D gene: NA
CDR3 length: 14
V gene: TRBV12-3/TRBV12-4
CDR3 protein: CASSLDSFSSEQYF
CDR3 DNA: TGTGCCAGCAGCCTGGACAGTTTTTCTTCCGAGCAGTACTTC

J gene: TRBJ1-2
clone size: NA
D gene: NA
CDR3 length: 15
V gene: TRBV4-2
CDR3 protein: CASSQDNSVFYGYTF
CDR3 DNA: TGTGCCAGCAGCCAAGATAACAGTGTCTTCTATGGCTACACCTTC

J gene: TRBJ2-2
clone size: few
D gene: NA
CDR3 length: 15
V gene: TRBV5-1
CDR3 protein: CASSFRGPGTGELFF
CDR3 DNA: TGCGCCAGCAGCTTCAGGGGCCCTGGGACCGGGGAGCTGTTTTTT

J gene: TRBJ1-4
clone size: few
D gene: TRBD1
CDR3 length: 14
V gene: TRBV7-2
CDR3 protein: CASGPGQGKEKLFF
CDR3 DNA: TGTGCCAGCGGCCCGGGACAGGGAAAGGAAAAACTGTTTTTT

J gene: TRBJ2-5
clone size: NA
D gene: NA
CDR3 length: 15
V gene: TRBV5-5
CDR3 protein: CASSLLGRSEETQYF
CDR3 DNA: TGTGCCAGCAGCTTATTGGGACGGAGTGAAGAGACCCAGTACTTC

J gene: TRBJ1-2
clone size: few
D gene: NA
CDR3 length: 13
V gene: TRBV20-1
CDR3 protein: CSAKLTGRYGYTF
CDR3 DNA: TGCAGTGCTAAACTCACCGGACGGTATGGCTACACCTTC

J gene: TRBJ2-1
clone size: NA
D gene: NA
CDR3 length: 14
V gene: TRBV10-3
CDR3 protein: CAISGLAGSYEQFF
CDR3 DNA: TGTGCCATCAGTGGACTGGCGGGATCATATGAGCAGTTCTTC

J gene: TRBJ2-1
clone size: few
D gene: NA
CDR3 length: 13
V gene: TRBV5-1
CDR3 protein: CASSLGVAYEQFF
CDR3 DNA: TGCGCCAGCAGCTTGGGAGTGGCCTATGAGCAGTTCTTC

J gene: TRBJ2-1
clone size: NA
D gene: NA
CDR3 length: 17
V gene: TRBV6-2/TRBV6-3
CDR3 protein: CASSYDVGGPSYNEQFF
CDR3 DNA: TGTGCCAGCAGTTACGACGTGGGGGGGCCCTCCTACAATGAGCAGTTCTTC

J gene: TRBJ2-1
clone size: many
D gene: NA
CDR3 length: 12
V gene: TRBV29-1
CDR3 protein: CSVASPWDEQFF
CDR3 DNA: TGCAGCGTTGCTAGTCCTTGGGATGAGCAGTTCTTC

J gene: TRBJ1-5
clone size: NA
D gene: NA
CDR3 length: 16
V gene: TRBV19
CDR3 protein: CASMSLGGRYNQPQHF
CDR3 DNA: TGTGCCAGTATGAGTCTGGGCGGCCGGTACAATCAGCCCCAGCATTTT

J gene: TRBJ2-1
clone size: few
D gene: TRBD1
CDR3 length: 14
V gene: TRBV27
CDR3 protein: CASTDRGLTYEQFF
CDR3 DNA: TGTGCCAGCACGGACAGGGGGCTAACGTATGAGCAGTTCTTC

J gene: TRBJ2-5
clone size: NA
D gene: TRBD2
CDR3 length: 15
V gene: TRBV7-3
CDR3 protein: CASSSLAAPMETQYF
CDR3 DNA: TGTGCCAGCAGCTCCCTAGCGGCCCCTATGGAGACCCAGTACTTC

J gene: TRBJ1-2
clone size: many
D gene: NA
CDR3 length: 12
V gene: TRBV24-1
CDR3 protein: CATSDLGKGYTF
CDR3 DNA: TGTGCCACCAGTGATTTGGGGAAAGGCTACACCTTC

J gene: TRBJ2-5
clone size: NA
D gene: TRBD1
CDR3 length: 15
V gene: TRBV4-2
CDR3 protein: CASSHPGTGSETQYF
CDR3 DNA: TGTGCCAGCAGCCACCCCGGGACAGGGAGTGAGACCCAGTACTTC

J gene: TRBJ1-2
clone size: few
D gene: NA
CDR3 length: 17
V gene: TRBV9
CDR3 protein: CASSAPESRQSKYGYTF
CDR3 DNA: TGTGCCAGCAGCGCTCCAGAGTCTAGACAGAGCAAGTATGGCTACACCTTC

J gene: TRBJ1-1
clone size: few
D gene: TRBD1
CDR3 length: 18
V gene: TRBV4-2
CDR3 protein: CASSQALWEDRANTEAFF
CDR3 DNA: TGTGCCAGCAGCCAAGCCCTATGGGAGGACAGGGCGAACACTGAAGCTTTCTTT

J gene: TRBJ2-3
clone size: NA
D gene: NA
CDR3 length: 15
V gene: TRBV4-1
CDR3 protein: CASSQVGDRTDTQYF
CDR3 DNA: TGCGCCAGCAGCCAAGTAGGGGACCGCACAGATACGCAGTATTTT

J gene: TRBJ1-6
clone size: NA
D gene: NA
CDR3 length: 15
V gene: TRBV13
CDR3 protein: CASSLAAVYNSPLHF
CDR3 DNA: TGTGCCAGCAGCTTGGCCGCCGTCTATAATTCACCCCTCCACTTT

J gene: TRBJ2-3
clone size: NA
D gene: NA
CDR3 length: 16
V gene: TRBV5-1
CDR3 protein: CASSLPLAASTDTQYF
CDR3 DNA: TGCGCCAGCAGCTTACCCTTAGCGGCAAGCACAGATACGCAGTATTTT

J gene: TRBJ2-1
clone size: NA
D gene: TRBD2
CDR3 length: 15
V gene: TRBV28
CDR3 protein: CASVRLAGVYNEQFF
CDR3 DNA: TGTGCCAGCGTCCGACTAGCGGGAGTTTACAATGAGCAGTTCTTC

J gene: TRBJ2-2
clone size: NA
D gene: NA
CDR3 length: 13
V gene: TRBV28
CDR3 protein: CASSGRNTGELFF
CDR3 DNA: TGTGCCAGTTCGGGGAGGAACACCGGGGAGCTGTTTTTT

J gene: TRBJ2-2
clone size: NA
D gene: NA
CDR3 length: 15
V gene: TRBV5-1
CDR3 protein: CASSFGTVGTGELFF
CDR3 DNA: TGCGCCAGCAGCTTCGGAACAGTGGGCACCGGGGAGCTGTTTTTT

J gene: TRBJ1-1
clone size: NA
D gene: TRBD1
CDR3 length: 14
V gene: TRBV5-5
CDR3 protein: CASSWGQQNTEAFF
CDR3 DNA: TGTGCCAGCAGCTGGGGACAGCAGAACACTGAAGCTTTCTTT

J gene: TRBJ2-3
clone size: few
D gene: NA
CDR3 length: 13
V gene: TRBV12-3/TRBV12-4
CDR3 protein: CASNFGNTDTQYF
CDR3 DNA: TGTGCCAGCAATTTCGGGAACACAGATACGCAGTATTTT

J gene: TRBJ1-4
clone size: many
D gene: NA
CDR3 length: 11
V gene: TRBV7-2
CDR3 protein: CASSLGGKLFF
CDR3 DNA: TGTGCCAGCAGTTTAGGGGGGAAACTGTTTTTT

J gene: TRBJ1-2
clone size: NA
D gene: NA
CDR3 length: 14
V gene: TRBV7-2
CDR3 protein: CASSLMLGSYGYTF
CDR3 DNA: TGTGCCAGCAGCTTGATGCTCGGGTCCTATGGCTACACCTTC

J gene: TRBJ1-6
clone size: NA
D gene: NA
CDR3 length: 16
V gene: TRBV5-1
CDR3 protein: CASSLIGGDFSSPLHF
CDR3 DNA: TGCGCCAGCAGCTTGATCGGGGGAGACTTTTCGTCACCCCTCCACTTT

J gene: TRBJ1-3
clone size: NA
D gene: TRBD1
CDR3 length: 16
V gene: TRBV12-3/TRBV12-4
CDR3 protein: CASSTAGTGVGNTIYF
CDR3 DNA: TGTGCCAGCAGTACTGCCGGGACAGGGGTTGGAAACACCATATATTTT

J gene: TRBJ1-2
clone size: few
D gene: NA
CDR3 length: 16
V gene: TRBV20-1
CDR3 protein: CSAAKDRRFANYGYTF
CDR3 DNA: TGCAGTGCGGCGAAGGACAGACGCTTTGCTAACTATGGCTACACCTTC

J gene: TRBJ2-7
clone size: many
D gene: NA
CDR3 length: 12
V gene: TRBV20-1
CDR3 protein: CSAKGRVDEQYF
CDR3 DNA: TGCAGTGCTAAGGGCAGGGTAGACGAGCAGTACTTC

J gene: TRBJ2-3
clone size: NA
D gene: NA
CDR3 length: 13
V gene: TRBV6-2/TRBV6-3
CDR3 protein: CASSRPRRDTQYF
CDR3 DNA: TGTGCCAGCTCGAGGCCTAGGAGGGATACGCAGTATTTT

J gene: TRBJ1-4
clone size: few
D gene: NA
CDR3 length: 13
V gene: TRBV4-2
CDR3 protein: CASSLNTGEKLFF
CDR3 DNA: TGTGCCAGCAGCCTAAATACGGGTGAAAAACTGTTTTTT

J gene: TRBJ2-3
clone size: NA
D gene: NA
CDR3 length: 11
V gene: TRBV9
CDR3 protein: CASTGGNTQYF
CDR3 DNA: TGTGCCAGCACCGGCGGCAATACGCAGTATTTT